Listed here are 26 T cell receptor beta chains from one sample, sequenced in a study of T-cell reconstitution after alpha-beta-depleted transplantation in children. Unique molecular identifiers were built into the TCRbeta library. Each CDR3 protein is one row after TCRdb ran MiXCR on the PCR reads. The table shows nearly 400,000 distinct CDR3 sequences, with roughly 20% occurring only once. This sample comprised PBMCs from the stem cell graft donor, obtained from the stem cell graft. The origin of the receptors is a human donor who donated a stem cell graft to a child with acute myeloid leukemia.

This clonotype has a handful of counts. The rearrangement joins TRBV28 to TRBJ2-3, with 8 bases lining up with TRBD2. The germline V gene has CDR1 MDHEN and CDR2 SYDVKM. The CDR3 is 16 amino acids. Germline trimming cut 6 bases from V and 3 bases from J; bases unmatched to any gene: 11. As DNA, the CDR3 is TGTGCCAGCAGACCCCAAGCGGGAGCAGGAACAGATACGCAGTATTTT. Its translation is CASRPQAGAGTDTQYF.

The V and J genes are TRBV7-2 and TRBJ2-1, with 8 bases fitting TRBD2. Looked up from germline, CDR1 is SGHTA and CDR2 is FQGNSA. V shed 1 base, J shed 4 bases, and the junction held 3 bases outside the gene matches. The CDR3 loop spans 15 amino acids. The CDR3: CASSLESGGYNEQFF. DNA for the CDR3: TGTGCCAGCAGCTTAGAGAGCGGGGGATACAATGAGCAGTTCTTC.

This clonotype has more than one count but fewer than ten. The chain carries TRBV20-1 and TRBJ2-7, with 10 bases that match TRBD2. CDR3 length equals 15 residues. J lost 6 bases, V lost 0 bases, and 8 bases had no gene match. Germline CDR1 reads DFQATT; CDR2 reads SNEGSKA (reference sequence). The CDR3 sequence is CSARDGLAGVSEQYF. The CDR3 region has the DNA TGCAGTGCTAGAGATGGGCTAGCGGGAGTTTCCGAGCAGTACTTC.

This clonotype has only a few counts. The chain combines TRBV20-1 with TRBJ2-7, with D hard to call. The CDR3 is 15 residues long. Trimming removed 3 bases from V and 1 base from J, with 16 bases in between. Germline CDR1 reads DFQATT; CDR2 reads SNEGSKA (reference sequence). The CDR3 sequence is CSASDDVDDSYEQYF. In DNA, the CDR3 is TGCAGTGCTAGCGACGACGTAGACGATTCCTACGAGCAGTACTTC.

This clonotype was seen only a few times. The chain joins TRBV20-1 to TRBJ1-5; D is unresolved. The germline V gene has CDR1 DFQATT and CDR2 SNEGSKA (reference sequence). The CDR3 contains 15 residues. V was shortened by 3 bases and J by 2 bases, with 14 bases between the two germline ends. CDR3 in amino acids: CSARADSAGNQPQHF. The DNA of the CDR3 is TGCAGTGCTAGGGCGGATTCGGCGGGCAATCAGCCCCAGCATTTT.

This clonotype has a handful of counts. This sequence joins TRBV25-1 and TRBJ2-2; D perhaps matches TRBD2 (7 bases). The CDR3 loop spans 18 amino acids. Germline CDR1 and CDR2: MGHDK and SYGVNS. The ends were cut back, 4 bases at V and 0 bases at J, with 18 bases in the middle. CDR3 protein: CASSGRGGGESNTGELFF. Here the CDR3 DNA reads TGTGCCAGCAGTGGAAGGGGGGGCGGAGAATCGAACACCGGGGAGCTGTTTTTT.

This chain uses TRBV30 with TRBJ2-7; D gene unclear. The CDR3 has 12 amino acids. Germline loops: CDR1 GTSNPN, CDR2 SVGIG (reference sequence). V was cut by 0 bases and J by 2 bases, with 5 bases left in between. The CDR3 is CAWSVGPYEQYF. The CDR3 DNA sequence: TGTGCCTGGAGTGTAGGGCCCTACGAGCAGTACTTC.

This rearrangement joins TRBV12-3 or TRBV12-4 to TRBJ2-1; D unclear. V lost 1 base to trimming and J lost 5 bases, with 12 bases between them. The CDR3 contains 15 residues. Here the CDR3 reads CASSLGKSRDNEQFF. In nucleotides, the CDR3 is TGTGCCAGCAGTTTAGGGAAATCACGCGACAATGAGCAGTTCTTC.

V gene TRBV2 combines with J gene TRBJ2-1; 9 bases fit TRBD2. Germline lookup yields CDR1 SNHLY and CDR2 FYNNEI. The V and J ends lost 5 bases and 5 bases, in that order; junction bases with no gene match: 10. The CDR3 length is 16 residues. The CDR3 DNA sequence: TGTGCCAGCAGTACCACAGGCGGGAGGGATAACAATGAGCAGTTCTTC. It encodes CASSTTGGRDNNEQFF. Based on the CDR3 plus reference TRBV2 and TRBJ2-1, the full variable domain is EPEVTQTPSHQVTQMGQEVILRCVPISNHLYFYWYRQILGQKVEFLVSFYNNEISEKSEIFDDQFSVERPDGSNFTLKIRSTKLEDSAMYFCASSTTGGRDNNEQFFGPGTRLTVL.

As DNA, the CDR3 is TGCGCCAGCAGCCCGGGACAGCCTACGAACACCGGGGAGCTGTTTTTT. This codes for CASSPGQPTNTGELFF. The chain employs TRBV5-1 and TRBJ2-2, with 7 bases matching TRBD1. From germline, CDR1 is SGHRS and CDR2 YFSETQ. The length of the CDR3 is 16 residues. The J segment lost 0 bases and the V segment lost 4 bases, leaving 6 bases of the junction unmatched.

The chain joins TRBV18 to TRBJ2-4; maybe TRBD2 (5 bases). Trimming cost V 3 bases and J 10 bases, with 13 bases left between them. The CDR3 contains 13 residues. Germline CDR1 is KGHSH and CDR2 is LQKENI. Here the CDR3 reads CASSPSDRGIQYF. The CDR3 DNA follows: TGTGCCAGCTCACCCTCCGACCGGGGAATTCAGTACTTC.

The V gene is TRBV12-3 or TRBV12-4, the J gene TRBJ2-3; no reliable D call. This CDR3 spans 15 amino acids. With 3 bases removed from V and 2 bases from J, the gap between germline ends came to 12 bases. This CDR3 reads CASSFSRSNTDTQYF. DNA for the CDR3: TGTGCCAGCAGTTTTAGCCGATCAAACACAGATACGCAGTATTTT.

This clonotype was seen a handful of times. The chain combines TRBV28 with TRBJ2-7, with a weak D call TRBD2 (6 bases). The CDR3 totals 15 residues. V was shortened by 0 bases and J by 0 bases, with 9 bases between the two germline ends. Germline V CDR1 and CDR2: MDHEN, SYDVKM. Written as DNA, the CDR3 is TGTGCCAGCAGTTTATGGACTAGGGGCTCCTACGAGCAGTACTTC. Translating it yields CASSLWTRGSYEQYF.

CDR3 sequence: CASSLYVGLTDTQYF. DNA for the CDR3: TGCGCCAGCAGCTTGTATGTGGGTCTCACAGATACGCAGTATTTT. The chain recombines TRBV5-1 with TRBJ2-3; D is unresolved. The germline CDR1 and CDR2 sequences are SGHRS and YFSETQ. The CDR3 is made up of 15 amino acids. The V and J ends lost 1 base and 2 bases respectively, with 11 bases between them.

This chain uses TRBV10-3 with TRBJ2-3; 9 bases line up with TRBD2. From germline, CDR1 is ENHRY and CDR2 SYGVKD. V lost 6 bases and J lost 4; bases outside the gene matches: 8. The CDR3 length is 15 residues. Written as DNA, the CDR3 is TGTGCCATCAGAGCCGTTAGCGGGAGACCAGATACGCAGTATTTT. Translation gives CAIRAVSGRPDTQYF.

This chain connects TRBV12-3 or TRBV12-4 to TRBJ2-1, with a weak D call TRBD1 (6 bases). Trimming stripped 4 bases from V and 5 bases from J, with 12 bases between. The CDR3 consists of 14 residues. The CDR3 loop is CASSSWDTDNEQFF. In DNA, the CDR3 is TGTGCCAGCAGTTCGTGGGACACCGACAATGAGCAGTTCTTC.

This clonotype was seen more than once but under ten times. The chain is built from TRBV7-8 and TRBJ1-2; 10 positions match TRBD1. Germline CDR1 is SGHVS and CDR2 is FQNEAQ. This CDR3 is 19 amino acids long. V was pared by 3 bases and J by 0 bases, with 13 bases of the junction left unmatched. CDR3 bases: TGTGCCAGCAGCTTCTCTATTGGGACAGGGGCGATTTCTAACTATGGCTACACCTTC. Residues: CASSFSIGTGAISNYGYTF.

This clonotype was picked up a small number of times. This chain links TRBV20-1 with TRBJ2-1, with 9 bases fitting TRBD2. The V gene end was trimmed by 7 bases and the J gene end by 2 bases; junction bases not matched to a gene: 9. CDR3 length: 15 residues. Germline V lookup: CDR1 DFQATT, CDR2 SNEGSKA (reference sequence). CDR3 sequence: CSGQLRLAAYNEQFF. The CDR3 nucleotides read TGCAGTGGGCAACTCAGACTAGCGGCCTACAATGAGCAGTTCTTC.

J is TRBJ2-1 and V is TRBV9, with D possibly matching TRBD2 (6 bases). Trimming pared 0 bases from V and 1 base from J, leaving 11 bases between. Germline assignment: CDR1 SGDLS and CDR2 YYNGEE. The CDR3 loop spans 16 amino acids. CDR3 protein: CASSVETLASYNEQFF. The CDR3 nucleotides are TGTGCCAGCAGCGTAGAAACCCTAGCGTCCTACAATGAGCAGTTCTTC.

There are a few counts of this clonotype. The chain carries TRBV9 and TRBJ1-3; D remains ambiguous. V was clipped by 3 bases and J by 0 bases, with 16 bases between them. The CDR3 has 17 residues. Germline CDR1 reads SGDLS; CDR2 reads YYNGEE. CDR3 coding DNA: TGTGCCAGCAGCGACCCACGTCGAAGGATCTCTGGAAACACCATATATTTT. This translates into CASSDPRRRISGNTIYF. The full variable domain, its missing parts supplied by reference TRBV9 and TRBJ1-3, is DSGVTQTPKHLITATGQRVTLRCSPRSGDLSVYWYQQSLDQGLQFLIQYYNGEERAKGNILERFSAQQFPDLHSELNLSSLELGDSALYFCASSDPRRRISGNTIYFGEGSWLTVV.

This clonotype occurred a few times. The chain combines TRBV29-1 with TRBJ2-3; 11 bases line up with TRBD2. V shed 7 bases, J shed 5 bases, and the junction held 8 bases outside the gene matches. CDR1 and CDR2 (germline): SQVTM, ANQGSEA. The CDR3 has 14 residues. CDR3 DNA: TGCAGCGGGGAGACTAGCGGGGCGGGAGATACGCAGTATTTT. It translates to CSGETSGAGDTQYF.

This chain joins TRBV20-1 and TRBJ2-7; D possibly corresponds to TRBD2 (6 bases). CDR3 length equals 17 residues. Germline V lookup: CDR1 DFQATT, CDR2 SNEGSKA (reference sequence). Trimming removed 0 bases at V and 4 bases at J, with 22 bases between. In DNA form, the CDR3 reads TGCAGTGCTAGAGATCACACTAGTACGGCGGGGAGTTACGAGCAGTACTTC. As protein: CSARDHTSTAGSYEQYF.

This clonotype has just a few counts. The chain uses TRBV5-5 and TRBJ2-1; no clear D gene. The CDR3 is 12 amino acids. CDR1 is SGHKS and CDR2 is YYEKEE in the germline V gene (reference sequence). V was trimmed by 5 bases and J by 6 bases, leaving 9 bases between them. CDR3 coding DNA: TGTGCCAGCAGTTCCCCCCTCAATGAGCAGTTCTTC. Protein: CASSSPLNEQFF.

The sample holds many counts of this clonotype. The chain combines TRBV29-1 with TRBJ2-3; D remains unclear. The germline CDR1 and CDR2 sequences are SQVTM and ANQGSEA. The CDR3 runs to 11 residues. V lost 3 bases and J 4 bases, leaving 5 bases between the germline ends. The CDR3 DNA reads TGCAGCGTTGACCTTTCAGATACGCAGTATTTT. It specifies CSVDLSDTQYF.

This clonotype was seen more than once but under ten times. The chain has TRBV12-3 or TRBV12-4 and TRBJ2-1; TRBD2 matches 10 bases. The CDR3 consists of 15 residues. V lost 5 bases, J lost 5 bases, and 6 bases stayed unmatched. CDR3 coding DNA: TGTGCCAGCAGTCCACCAGCGGGAGGGGACAATGAGCAGTTCTTC. Protein: CASSPPAGGDNEQFF.

This clonotype was counted only a few times. The chain uses TRBV5-1 and TRBJ2-7; no clear D. The CDR3 extends over 14 amino acids. Germline CDR1 SGHRS, CDR2 YFSETQ. Trimming stripped 0 bases from V and 4 bases from J, with 11 bases between. CDR3 region: CASSLVGQIYEQYF. CDR3 nucleotide sequence: TGCGCCAGCAGCTTGGTAGGTCAGATTTACGAGCAGTACTTC.